This TCR beta chain came from a study of T cells in Graves' hyperthyroidism and ophthalmopathy. Among the patients, aged 18 to 65, hyperthyroidism was newly diagnosed and had lasted under 2 months. Exclusion of patients followed from uncontrolled infection, other autoimmune disease, pregnancy or lactation. RNA transcripts yielded amplified TCR beta CDR3 regions. HTBI primers were employed in a first-round RT-PCR of the TCR CDR3. TCRdb fed the multiplex PCR reads into MiXCR, producing one record per CDR3 protein. The sample holds roughly 660,000 distinct CDR3 sequences, roughly 17% seen once. V shed 8 bases, J shed 2 bases, and the junction held 3 bases outside the gene matches. CDR3 length: 12 amino acids. From germline, CDR1 is SEHNR and CDR2 FQNEAQ (reference sequence).

What was sequenced was blood. The V call is TRBV7-9, the J call TRBJ2-7, with 7 positions matching TRBD1. This receptor was obtained from a man over 45 with Graves' hyperthyroidism. The CDR3 sequence: CASGTAPYEQYF. The CDR3 DNA reads TGTGCCAGCGGGACAGCCCCCTACGAGCAGTACTTC.